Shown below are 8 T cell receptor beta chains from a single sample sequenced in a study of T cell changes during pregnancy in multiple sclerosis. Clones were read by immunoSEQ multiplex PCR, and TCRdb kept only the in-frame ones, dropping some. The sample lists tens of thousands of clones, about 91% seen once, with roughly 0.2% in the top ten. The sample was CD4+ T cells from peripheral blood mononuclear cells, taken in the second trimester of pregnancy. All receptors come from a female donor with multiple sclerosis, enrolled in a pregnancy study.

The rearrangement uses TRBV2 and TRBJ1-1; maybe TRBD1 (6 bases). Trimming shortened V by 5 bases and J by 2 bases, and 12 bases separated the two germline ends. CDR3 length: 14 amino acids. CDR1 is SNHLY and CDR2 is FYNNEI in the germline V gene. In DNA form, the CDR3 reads TGTGCCAGCAGTCCCGGGACATATAACACTGAAGCTTTCTTT. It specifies CASSPGTYNTEAFF.

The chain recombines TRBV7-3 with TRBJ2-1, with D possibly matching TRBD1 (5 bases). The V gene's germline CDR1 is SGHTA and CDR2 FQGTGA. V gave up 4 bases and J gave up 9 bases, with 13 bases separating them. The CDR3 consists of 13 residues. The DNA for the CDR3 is TGTGCCAGCAGCTCATCAAGGGGCAGTGAGCAGTTCTTC. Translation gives CASSSSRGSEQFF.

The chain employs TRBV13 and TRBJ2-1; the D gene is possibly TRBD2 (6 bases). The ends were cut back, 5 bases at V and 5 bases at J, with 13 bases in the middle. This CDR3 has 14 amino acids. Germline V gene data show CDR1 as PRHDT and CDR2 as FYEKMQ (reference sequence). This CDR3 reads CASSPRDFHNEQFF. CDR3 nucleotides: TGTGCCAGCAGCCCCCGGGACTTTCACAATGAGCAGTTCTTC.

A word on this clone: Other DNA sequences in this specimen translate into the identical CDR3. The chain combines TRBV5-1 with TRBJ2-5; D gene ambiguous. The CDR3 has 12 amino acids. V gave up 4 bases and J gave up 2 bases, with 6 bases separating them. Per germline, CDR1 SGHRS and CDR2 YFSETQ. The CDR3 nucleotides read TGCGCCAGCAGCCGAGATCAAGAGACCCAGTACTTC. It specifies CASSRDQETQYF.

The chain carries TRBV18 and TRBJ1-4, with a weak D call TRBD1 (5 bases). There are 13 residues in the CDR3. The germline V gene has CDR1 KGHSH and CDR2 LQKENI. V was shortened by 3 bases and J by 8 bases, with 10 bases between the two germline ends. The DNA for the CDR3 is TGTGCCAGCTCACCGTCCAGGGAAGAAAAACTGTTTTTT. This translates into CASSPSREEKLFF.

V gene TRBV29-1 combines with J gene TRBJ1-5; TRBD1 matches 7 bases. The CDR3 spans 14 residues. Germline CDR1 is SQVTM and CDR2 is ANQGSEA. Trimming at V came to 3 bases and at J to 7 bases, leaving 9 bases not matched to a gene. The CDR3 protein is CSVDEGAEGQPQHF. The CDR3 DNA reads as TGCAGCGTTGACGAGGGGGCTGAGGGGCAGCCCCAGCATTTT.

CDR3 sequence reads: CASSSGGNNEQFF. The DNA of the CDR3 is TGTGCCAGCAGTTCCGGGGGAAACAATGAGCAGTTCTTC. The chain links TRBV11-3 to TRBJ2-1, with D perhaps TRBD2 (6 bases). This CDR3 comprises 13 residues. CDR1 and CDR2 (germline): SGHNT, YENEEA. V was trimmed by 6 bases and J by 5 bases, leaving 11 bases between them.

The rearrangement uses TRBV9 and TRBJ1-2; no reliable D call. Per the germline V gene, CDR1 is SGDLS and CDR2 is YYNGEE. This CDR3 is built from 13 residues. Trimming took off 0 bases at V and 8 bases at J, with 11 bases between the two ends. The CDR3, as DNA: TGTGCCAGCAGCGTAGCGGTGTCCCTGGGCTACACCTTC. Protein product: CASSVAVSLGYTF. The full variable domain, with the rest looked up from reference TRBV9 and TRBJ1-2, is DSGVTQTPKHLITATGQRVTLRCSPRSGDLSVYWYQQSLDQGLQFLIQYYNGEERAKGNILERFSAQQFPDLHSELNLSSLELGDSALYFCASSVAVSLGYTFGSGTRLTVV.